This TCR beta chain was captured by sequencing in a study of vaccination effects on CD4 cells after COVID-19 (dated by TCRdb to between 2021 and 2024). The study in broad terms: Each participant received two doses of an mRNA SARS-CoV-2 vaccine, either BNT162b2 or mRNA-1273. In both COVID-19 convalescent patients and infection-naive vaccine recipients, the study compared SARS-CoV-2 spike-specific CD4+ TCR repertoires from before mRNA vaccination with those from after it. Altogether, around 11 COVID-19 convalescent patients and a few SARS-CoV-2-naive healthy vaccine recipients made up the full study. Cultures from other donors in the study were sequenced using the Oncomine TCR Beta short-read assay on an Illumina iSeq 100.

Library prep was done by the immunoSEQ multiplex PCR assay. DNA from the cultured and isolated CD4+ T cells underwent TCR beta CDR3 sequencing. Per the original workflow: Non-productive TCR sequences were removed, reads were trimmed to the CDR3 region, and CDR3s of at least 7 amino acids were retained. Antigen-specific clonotypes were identified with the MANAFEST web app by comparing expansion in peptide wells against reference cultures. To count as positive, a clone had to show expansion at FDR<0.05 compared with the reference and with all other wells, an odds ratio above 5, and a frequency above 0.1% in two replicate wells. Clonotypes significantly expanded in SARS-CoV-2 spike wells and in at least one common cold coronavirus spike condition were defined as cross-reactive. CDR3 similarity was assessed by Levenshtein distance with the stringdist R package, and unrooted trees were built with ape in R 3.6.1. Sourced from immuneACCESS, this table was stored by TCRdb with only in-frame sequences that have V and J called. A share of the clones is absent; for the studies checked, an unresolved V gene accounts for under half, and the remainder has no known explanation. V and J calls and clone size are those listed in that table; D and trimming were worked out from the DNA. Here the sample has tens of thousands of clones; around 76% occur a single time. The top ten clones comprise 1.5% to 2% of the sample.

Study-wide findings and limitations: The study was limited by a small number of convalescent patients and lacked early post-infection timepoints. In healthy vaccine recipients, vaccine-induced clones were almost all SARS-CoV-2 mono-reactive, with only 1 of 255 being cross-reactive with common cold coronaviruses. Clones induced by infection and clones induced by vaccination both contracted markedly at late timepoints after vaccination, which fits with T cell responses waning over time.

As to this clone: It has no known antigen specificity. Base-call qualities are not available, and no considerably larger clone is one nucleotide away.

V is clipped by 6 bases and J by 1 base, and the sequence between their germline boundaries is 13 bases long. The CDR3 goes from the cysteine to the phenylalanine over 14 residues. Only CDR3 DNA is held: 42 bases, read in frame from base 1. Via the germline V gene, CDR1 is SGHRS and CDR2 YFSETQ. To identify antigen-specific CD4+ T cell clonotypes by their expansion, the ViraFEST assay first stimulated PBMC with viral peptide pools and then applied TCR sequencing. After around 11 days of culture, CD4+ T cells were isolated with the EasySep CD4+ T cell isolation kit. The absence of prior SARS-CoV-2 infection in healthy vaccine recipients was confirmed by negative nucleocapsid antibodies before and after vaccination. Some 2 million PBMC per well were cultured with approximately 10 ug/ml peptides in IMDM containing around 4.6% human AB serum, around 10 IU/ml IL-2 and gentamicin. Half of the culture medium was replaced with fresh IL-2-containing medium on days 3 and 7. Unless otherwise noted, each peptide stimulation condition was cultured in triplicate wells. PBMC were separated from whole blood using Ficoll-Paque Plus gradient centrifugation and were then either cryopreserved at -140C or used fresh. Overlapping peptide pools spanned the spike proteins of SARS-CoV-2 and the common cold coronaviruses HCoV-NL63, HCoV-OC43 and HCoV-229E. Genomic DNA was extracted from cultured CD4+ T cells with the QIAamp micro DNA kit.

This sequence uses TRBV5-1 and TRBJ2-5, and the D gene may be TRBD1, 6 bases matching. This sequence originates from a human donor who received a COVID-19 vaccine. The sequences come from CD4+ T cells from PBMCs cultured with HCoV-229E spike peptides, collected before COVID-19 vaccination. What this sample's cell subset or site label stands for: HCoV-229E spike overlapping peptide pool stimulation. The DNA is as follows: TGCGCCAGCAAGGCAGGGGACGTCCAAGAGACCCAGTACTTC. It is translated as CASKAGDVQETQYF. The full variable domain, completed from the reference TRBV5-1 and TRBJ2-5 proteins outside the CDR3, reads KAGVTQTPRYLIKTRGQQVTLSCSPISGHRSVSWYQQTPGQGLQFLFEYFSETQRNKGNFPGRFSGRQFSNSRSEMNVSTLELGDSALYLCASKAGDVQETQYFGPGTRLLVL.